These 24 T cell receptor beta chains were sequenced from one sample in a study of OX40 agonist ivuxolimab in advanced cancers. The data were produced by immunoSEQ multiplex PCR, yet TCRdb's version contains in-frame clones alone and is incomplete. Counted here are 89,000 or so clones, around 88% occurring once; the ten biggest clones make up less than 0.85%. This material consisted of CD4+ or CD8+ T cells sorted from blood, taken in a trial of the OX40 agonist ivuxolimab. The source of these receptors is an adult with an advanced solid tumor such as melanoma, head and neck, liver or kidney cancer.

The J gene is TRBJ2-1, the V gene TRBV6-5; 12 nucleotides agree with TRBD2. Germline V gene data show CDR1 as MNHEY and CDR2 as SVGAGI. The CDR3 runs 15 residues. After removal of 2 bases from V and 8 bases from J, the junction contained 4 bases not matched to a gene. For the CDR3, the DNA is TGTGCCAGCAGTTACGGGTCTAGCGGGAGGGATGAGCAGTTCTTC. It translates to CASSYGSSGRDEQFF.

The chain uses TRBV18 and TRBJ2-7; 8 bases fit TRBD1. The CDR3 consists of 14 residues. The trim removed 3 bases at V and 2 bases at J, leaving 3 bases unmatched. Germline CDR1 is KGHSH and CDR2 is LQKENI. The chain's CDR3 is CASSPDRAPYEQYF. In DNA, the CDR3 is TGTGCCAGCTCACCGGACAGGGCCCCCTACGAGCAGTACTTC. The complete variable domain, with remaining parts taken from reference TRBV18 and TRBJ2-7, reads NAGVMQNPRHLVRRRGQEARLRCSPMKGHSHVYWYRQLPEEGLKFMVYLQKENIIDESGMPKERFSAEFPKEGPSILRIQQVVRGDSAAYFCASSPDRAPYEQYFGPGTRLTVT.

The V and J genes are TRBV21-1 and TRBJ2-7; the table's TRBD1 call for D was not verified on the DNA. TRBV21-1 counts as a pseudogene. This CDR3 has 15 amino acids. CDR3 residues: CASSKPYRESYEQYF. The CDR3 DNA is TGTGCCAGCAGCAAACCCTACAGGGAATCCTACGAGCAGTACTTC.

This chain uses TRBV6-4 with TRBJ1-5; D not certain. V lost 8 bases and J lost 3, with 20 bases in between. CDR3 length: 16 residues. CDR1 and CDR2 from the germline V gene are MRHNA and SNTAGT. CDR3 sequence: CASRPPLPGYNQPQHF. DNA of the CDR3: TGTGCCAGCCGCCCCCCCCTTCCAGGCTACAATCAGCCCCAGCATTTT.

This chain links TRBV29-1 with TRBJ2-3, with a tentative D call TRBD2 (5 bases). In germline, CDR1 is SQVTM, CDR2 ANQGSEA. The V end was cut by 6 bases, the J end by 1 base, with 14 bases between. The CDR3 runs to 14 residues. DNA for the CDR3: TGCAGCGTCCCTCAGGCGGGTGGCACAGATACGCAGTATTTT. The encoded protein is CSVPQAGGTDTQYF.

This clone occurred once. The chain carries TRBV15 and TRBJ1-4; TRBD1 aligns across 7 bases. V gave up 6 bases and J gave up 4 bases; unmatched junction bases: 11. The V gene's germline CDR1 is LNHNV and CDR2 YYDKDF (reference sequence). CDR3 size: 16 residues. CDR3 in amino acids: CATSLGGGYGNEKLFF. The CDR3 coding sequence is TGTGCCACCAGTCTCGGAGGGGGCTACGGTAATGAAAAACTGTTTTTT.

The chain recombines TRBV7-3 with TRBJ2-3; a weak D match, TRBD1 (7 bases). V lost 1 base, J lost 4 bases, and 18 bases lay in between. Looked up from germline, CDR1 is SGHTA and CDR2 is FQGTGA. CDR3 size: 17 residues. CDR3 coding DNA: TGTGCCAGCAGCTTAATGGCAGGGGGGTACAACCCAGATACGCAGTATTTT. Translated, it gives CASSLMAGGYNPDTQYF.

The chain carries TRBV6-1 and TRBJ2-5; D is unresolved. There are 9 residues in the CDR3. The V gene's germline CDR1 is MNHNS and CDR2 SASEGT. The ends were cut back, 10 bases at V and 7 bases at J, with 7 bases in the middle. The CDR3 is CATGGTQYF. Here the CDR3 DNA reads TGTGCCACAGGTGGGACCCAGTACTTC.

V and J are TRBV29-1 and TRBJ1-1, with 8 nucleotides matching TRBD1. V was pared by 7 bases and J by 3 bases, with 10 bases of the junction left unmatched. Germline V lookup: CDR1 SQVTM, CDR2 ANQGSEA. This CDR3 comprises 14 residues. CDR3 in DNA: TGCAGCGGGGGGCAGGGGGCGGTGGACACTGAAGCTTTCTTT. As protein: CSGGQGAVDTEAFF.

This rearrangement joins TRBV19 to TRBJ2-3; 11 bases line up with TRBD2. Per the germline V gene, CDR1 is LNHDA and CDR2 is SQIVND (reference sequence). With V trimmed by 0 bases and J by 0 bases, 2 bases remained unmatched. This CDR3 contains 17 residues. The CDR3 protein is CASSIERTSGSTDTQYF. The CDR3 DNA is TGTGCCAGTAGTATAGAACGGACTAGCGGGAGCACAGATACGCAGTATTTT.

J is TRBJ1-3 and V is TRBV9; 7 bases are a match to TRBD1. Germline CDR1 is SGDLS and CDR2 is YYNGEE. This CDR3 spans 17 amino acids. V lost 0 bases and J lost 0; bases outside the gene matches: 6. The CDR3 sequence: CASSVEGASTSGNTIYF. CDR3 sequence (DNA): TGTGCCAGCAGCGTAGAGGGGGCCTCCACCTCTGGAAACACCATATATTTT.

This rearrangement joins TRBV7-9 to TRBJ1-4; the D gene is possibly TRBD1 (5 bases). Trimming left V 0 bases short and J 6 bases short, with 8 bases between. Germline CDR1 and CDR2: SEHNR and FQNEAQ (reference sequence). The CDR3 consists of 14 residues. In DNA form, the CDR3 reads TGTGCCAGCAGCTTAGCGGCAGGGTATGAAAAACTGTTTTTT. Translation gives CASSLAAGYEKLFF.

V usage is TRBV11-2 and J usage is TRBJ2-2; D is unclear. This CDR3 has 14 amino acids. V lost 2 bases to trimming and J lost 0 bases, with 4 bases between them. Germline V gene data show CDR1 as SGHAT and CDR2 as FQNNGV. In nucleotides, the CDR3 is TGTGCCAGCAGCTTAAGGCCGAACACCGGGGAGCTGTTTTTT. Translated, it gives CASSLRPNTGELFF. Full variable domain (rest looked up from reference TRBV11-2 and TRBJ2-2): EAGVAQSPRYKIIEKRQSVAFWCNPISGHATLYWYQQILGQGPKLLIQFQNNGVVDDSQLPKDRFSAERLKGVDSTLKIQPAKLEDSAVYLCASSLRPNTGELFFGEGSRLTVL.

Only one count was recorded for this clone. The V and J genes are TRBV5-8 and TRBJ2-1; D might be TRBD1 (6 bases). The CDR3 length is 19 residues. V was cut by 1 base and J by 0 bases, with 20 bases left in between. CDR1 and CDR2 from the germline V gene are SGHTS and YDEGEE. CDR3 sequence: CASSLPPRQTGSSYNEQFF. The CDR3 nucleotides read TGTGCCAGCAGCTTGCCCCCTAGGCAAACAGGGAGCTCCTACAATGAGCAGTTCTTC. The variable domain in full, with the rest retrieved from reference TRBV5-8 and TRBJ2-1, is EAGVTQSPTHLIKTRGQQATLRCSPISGHTSVYWYQQALGLGLQFLLWYDEGEERNRGNFPPRFSGRQFPNYSSELNVNALELEDSALYLCASSLPPRQTGSSYNEQFFGPGTRLTVL.

Here the CDR3 DNA reads TGTGCCAGCAGCTTAAATACAGGGTCAGATACGCAGTATTTT. Its translation is CASSLNTGSDTQYF. This chain joins TRBV7-3 and TRBJ2-3; tentative D call: TRBD1 (6 bases). CDR3 length equals 14 residues. Germline CDR1 SGHTA, CDR2 FQGTGA. V lost 1 base to trimming and J lost 4 bases, with 9 bases between them. Complete variable domain (other parts from reference TRBV7-3 and TRBJ2-3): GAGVSQTPSNKVTEKGKYVELRCDPISGHTALYWYRQSLGQGPEFLIYFQGTGAADDSGLPNDRFFAVRPEGSVSTLKIQRTERGDSAVYLCASSLNTGSDTQYFGPGTRLTVL.

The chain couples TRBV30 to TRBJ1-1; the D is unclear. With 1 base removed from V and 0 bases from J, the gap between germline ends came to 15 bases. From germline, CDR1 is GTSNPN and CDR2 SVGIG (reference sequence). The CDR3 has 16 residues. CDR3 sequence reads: CAWSEVSLAVNTEAFF. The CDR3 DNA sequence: TGTGCCTGGAGTGAGGTCAGCCTGGCCGTGAACACTGAAGCTTTCTTT.

For the CDR3, the DNA is TGTGCCAGCAGGGACACTAGCGGGAGGAATGAGCAGTTCTTC. It is translated as CASRDTSGRNEQFF. The rearrangement links TRBV7-3 to TRBJ2-1, with 12 bases aligning to TRBD2. Germline-derived CDR1 and CDR2 are SGHTA and FQGTGA. The CDR3 is 14 amino acids. J was trimmed by 7 bases and V by 6 bases; bases with no gene match: 4.

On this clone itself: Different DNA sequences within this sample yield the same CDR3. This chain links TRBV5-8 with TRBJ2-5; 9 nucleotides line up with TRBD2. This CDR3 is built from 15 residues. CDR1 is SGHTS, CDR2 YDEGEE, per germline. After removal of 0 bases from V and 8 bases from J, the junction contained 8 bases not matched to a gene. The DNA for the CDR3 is TGTGCCAGCAGCTTGGGTGCGGGAGGGTCAGAAACCCAGTACTTC. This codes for CASSLGAGGSETQYF.

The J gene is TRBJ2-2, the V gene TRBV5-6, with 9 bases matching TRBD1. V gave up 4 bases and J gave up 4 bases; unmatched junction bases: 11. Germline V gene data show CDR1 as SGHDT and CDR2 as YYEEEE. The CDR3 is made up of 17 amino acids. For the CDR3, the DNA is TGTGCCAGCAGCGATCGAACGGGACAGGGCCTCACCGGGGAGCTGTTTTTT. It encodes CASSDRTGQGLTGELFF. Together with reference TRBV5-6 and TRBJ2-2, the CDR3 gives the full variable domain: DAGVTQSPTHLIKTRGQQVTLRCSPKSGHDTVSWYQQALGQGPQFIFQYYEEEERQRGNFPDRFSGHQFPNYSSELNVNALLLGDSALYLCASSDRTGQGLTGELFFGEGSRLTVL.

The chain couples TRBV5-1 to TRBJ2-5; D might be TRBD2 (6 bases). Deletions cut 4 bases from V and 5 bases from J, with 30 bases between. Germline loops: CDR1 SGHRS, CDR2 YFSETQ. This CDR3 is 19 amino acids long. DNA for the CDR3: TGCGCCAGCAGCCCGACCTCGGATACCAGGAGGGGCATAGCGGAGACCCAGTACTTC. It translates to CASSPTSDTRRGIAETQYF.

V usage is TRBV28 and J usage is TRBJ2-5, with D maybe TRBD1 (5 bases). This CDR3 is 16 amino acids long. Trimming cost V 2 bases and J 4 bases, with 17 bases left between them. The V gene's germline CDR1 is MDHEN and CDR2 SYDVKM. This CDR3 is CASSLGRVDSAETQYF. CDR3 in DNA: TGTGCCAGCAGTTTAGGCAGGGTCGACTCGGCAGAGACCCAGTACTTC.

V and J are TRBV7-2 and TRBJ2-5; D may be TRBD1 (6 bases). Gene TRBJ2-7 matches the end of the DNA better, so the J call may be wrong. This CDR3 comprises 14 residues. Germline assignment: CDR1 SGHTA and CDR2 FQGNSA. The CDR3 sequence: CASSQPGQGVEQYF. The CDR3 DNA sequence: TGTGCCAGCAGCCAACCGGGACAAGGGGTCGAGCAGTACTTC.

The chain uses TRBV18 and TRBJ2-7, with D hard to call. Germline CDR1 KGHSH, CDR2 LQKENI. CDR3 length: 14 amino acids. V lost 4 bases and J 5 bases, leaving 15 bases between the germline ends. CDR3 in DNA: TGTGCCAGCTCACGGGTGCCAGAAGGGAACGAGCAGTACTTC. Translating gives CASSRVPEGNEQYF. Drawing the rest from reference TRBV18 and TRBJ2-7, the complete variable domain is NAGVMQNPRHLVRRRGQEARLRCSPMKGHSHVYWYRQLPEEGLKFMVYLQKENIIDESGMPKERFSAEFPKEGPSILRIQQVVRGDSAAYFCASSRVPEGNEQYFGPGTRLTVT.

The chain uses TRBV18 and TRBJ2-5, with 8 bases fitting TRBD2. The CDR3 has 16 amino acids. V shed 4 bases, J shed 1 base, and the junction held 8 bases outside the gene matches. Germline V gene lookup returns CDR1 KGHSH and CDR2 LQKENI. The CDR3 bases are TGTGCCAGCTCACAGTTAGCGGGACCTTCCCAAGAGACCCAGTACTTC. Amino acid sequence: CASSQLAGPSQETQYF. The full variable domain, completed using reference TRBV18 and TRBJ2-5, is NAGVMQNPRHLVRRRGQEARLRCSPMKGHSHVYWYRQLPEEGLKFMVYLQKENIIDESGMPKERFSAEFPKEGPSILRIQQVVRGDSAAYFCASSQLAGPSQETQYFGPGTRLLVL.